Described below is a single T cell receptor (beta chain) sequence and its context. This specimen belongs to a study of blood T cell repertoires in COVID-19. Study background: There were acute and convalescent COVID-19 samples, and they came from the United States, Italy and Spain. The analysed material was cDNA or gDNA that came from T cells, B-cell-depleted T cells, or PBMCs.

The CDR3 totals 15 residues. Trimming cost V 3 bases and J 2 bases, with 11 bases left between them. CDR1 SEHNR and CDR2 FQNEAQ come from the germline V gene (reference sequence). The protocol was immunoSEQ multiplex PCR, while the TCRdb copy is restricted to in-frame clones and leaves out a portion. The sample gives roughly 160,000 clones, over 75% of which show up once; 7% to 8% is in the top ten. The material sequenced was PBMCs or T cells enriched from blood (not recorded which). The TCR comes from a woman between 50 and 59 years old who had recovered from COVID-19. The gene calls are TRBV7-9 and TRBJ1-3; D call uncertain. CDR3 DNA sequence: TGTGCCAGCAGCTTCCCCGGGGTCGCTGGAAACACCATATATTTT. It specifies CASSFPGVAGNTIYF.